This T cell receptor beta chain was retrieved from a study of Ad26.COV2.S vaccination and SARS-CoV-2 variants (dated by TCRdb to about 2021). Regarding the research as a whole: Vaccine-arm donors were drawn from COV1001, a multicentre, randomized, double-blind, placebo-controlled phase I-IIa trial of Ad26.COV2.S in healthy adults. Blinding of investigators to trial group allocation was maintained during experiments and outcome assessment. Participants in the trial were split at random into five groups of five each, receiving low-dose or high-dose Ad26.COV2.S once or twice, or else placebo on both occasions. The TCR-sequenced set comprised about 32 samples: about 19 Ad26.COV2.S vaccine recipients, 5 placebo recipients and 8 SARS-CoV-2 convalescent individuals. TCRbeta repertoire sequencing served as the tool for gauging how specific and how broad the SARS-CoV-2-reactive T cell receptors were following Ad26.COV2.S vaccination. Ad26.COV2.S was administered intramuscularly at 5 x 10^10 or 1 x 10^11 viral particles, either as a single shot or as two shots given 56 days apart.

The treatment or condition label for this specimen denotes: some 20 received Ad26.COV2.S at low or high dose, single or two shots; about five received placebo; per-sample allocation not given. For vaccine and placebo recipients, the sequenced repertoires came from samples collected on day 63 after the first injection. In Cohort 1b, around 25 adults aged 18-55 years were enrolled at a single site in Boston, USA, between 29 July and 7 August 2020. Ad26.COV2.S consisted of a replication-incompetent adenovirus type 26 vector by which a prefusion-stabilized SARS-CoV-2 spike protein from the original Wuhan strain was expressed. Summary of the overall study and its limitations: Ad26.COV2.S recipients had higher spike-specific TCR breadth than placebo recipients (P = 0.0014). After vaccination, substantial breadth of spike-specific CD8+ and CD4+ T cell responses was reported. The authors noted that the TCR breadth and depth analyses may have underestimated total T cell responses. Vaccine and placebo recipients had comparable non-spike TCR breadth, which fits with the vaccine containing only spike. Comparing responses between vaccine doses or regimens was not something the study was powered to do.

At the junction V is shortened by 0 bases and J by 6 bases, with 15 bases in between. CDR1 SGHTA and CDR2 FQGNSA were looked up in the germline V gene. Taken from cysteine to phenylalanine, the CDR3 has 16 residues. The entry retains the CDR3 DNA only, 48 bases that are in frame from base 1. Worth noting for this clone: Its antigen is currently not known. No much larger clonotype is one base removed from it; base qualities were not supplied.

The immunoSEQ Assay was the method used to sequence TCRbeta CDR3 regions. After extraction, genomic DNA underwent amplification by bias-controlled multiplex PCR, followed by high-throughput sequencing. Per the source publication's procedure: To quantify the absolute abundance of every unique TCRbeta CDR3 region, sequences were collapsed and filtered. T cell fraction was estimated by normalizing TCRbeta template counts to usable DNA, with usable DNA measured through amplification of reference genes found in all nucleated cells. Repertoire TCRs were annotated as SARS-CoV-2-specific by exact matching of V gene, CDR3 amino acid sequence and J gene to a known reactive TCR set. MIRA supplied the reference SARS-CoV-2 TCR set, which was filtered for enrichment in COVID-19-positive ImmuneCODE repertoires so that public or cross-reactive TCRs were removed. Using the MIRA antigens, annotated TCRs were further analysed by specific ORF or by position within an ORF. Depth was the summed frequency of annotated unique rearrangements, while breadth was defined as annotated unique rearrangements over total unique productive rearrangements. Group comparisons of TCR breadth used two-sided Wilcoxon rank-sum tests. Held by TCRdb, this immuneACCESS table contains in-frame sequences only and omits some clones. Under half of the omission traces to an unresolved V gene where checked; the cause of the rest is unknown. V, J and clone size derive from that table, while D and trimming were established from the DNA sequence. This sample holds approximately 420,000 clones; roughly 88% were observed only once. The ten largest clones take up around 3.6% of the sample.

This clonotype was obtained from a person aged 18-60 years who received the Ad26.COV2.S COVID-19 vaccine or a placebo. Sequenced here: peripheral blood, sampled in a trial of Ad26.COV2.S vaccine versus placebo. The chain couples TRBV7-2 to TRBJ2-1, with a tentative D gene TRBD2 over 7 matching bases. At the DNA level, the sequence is TGTGCCAGCAGCTTAGCGGGGGGGCGGGTTGGCAATGAGCAGTTCTTC. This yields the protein CASSLAGGRVGNEQFF.